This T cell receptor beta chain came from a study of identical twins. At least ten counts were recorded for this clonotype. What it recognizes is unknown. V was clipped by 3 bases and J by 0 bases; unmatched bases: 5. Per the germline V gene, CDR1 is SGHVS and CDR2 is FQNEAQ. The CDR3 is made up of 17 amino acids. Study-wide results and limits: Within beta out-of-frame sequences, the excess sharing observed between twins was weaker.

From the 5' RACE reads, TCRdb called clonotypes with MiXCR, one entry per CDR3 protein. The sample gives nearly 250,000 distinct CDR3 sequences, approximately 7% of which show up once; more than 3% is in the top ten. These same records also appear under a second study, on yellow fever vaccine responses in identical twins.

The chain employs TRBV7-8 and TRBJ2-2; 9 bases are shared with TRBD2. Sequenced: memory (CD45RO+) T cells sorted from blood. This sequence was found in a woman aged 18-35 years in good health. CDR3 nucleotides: TGTGCCAGCAGCTTCTCCATAGCGGGGGCGAACACCGGGGAGCTGTTTTTT. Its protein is CASSFSIAGANTGELFF.